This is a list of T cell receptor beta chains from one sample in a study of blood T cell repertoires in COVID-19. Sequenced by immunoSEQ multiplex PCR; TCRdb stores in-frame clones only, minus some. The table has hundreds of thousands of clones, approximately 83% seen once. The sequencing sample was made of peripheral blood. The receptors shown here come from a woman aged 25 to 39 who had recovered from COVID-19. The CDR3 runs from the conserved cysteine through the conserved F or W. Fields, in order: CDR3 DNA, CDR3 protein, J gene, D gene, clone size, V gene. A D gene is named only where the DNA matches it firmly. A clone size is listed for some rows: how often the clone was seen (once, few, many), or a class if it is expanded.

TGTGCCAGTAGTTTCCCGGGACAGAACTATGGCTACACCTTC,CASSFPGQNYGYTF,TRBJ1-2,TRBD1,-,TRBV19
TGCGCCAGCAGCCAAGAGTGGGCTAGCGAATACAATGAGCAGTTCTTC,CASSQEWASEYNEQFF,TRBJ2-1,-,once,TRBV4-3
TGTGCCAGCAGCCCCGGGACAGCCGGCGGGCAAGCTTTCTTT,CASSPGTAGGQAFF,TRBJ1-1,TRBD1,-,TRBV7-3
TGCAGTGCTAGTTGGGGCCGGGGCTACACCTTC,CSASWGRGYTF,TRBJ1-2,-,-,TRBV20-1
TGTGCCTGGAGTGTAGGGGGAGGAAACACCATATATTTT,CAWSVGGGNTIYF,TRBJ1-3,-,-,TRBV30
TGTGCCAGTAAAACGGGGGGCTCCTACAATGAGCAGTTCTTC,CASKTGGSYNEQFF,TRBJ2-1,TRBD2,-,TRBV19
TGTGCCAGCAGTTTAACAGGGGGTCAGCCCCAGCATTTT,CASSLTGGQPQHF,TRBJ1-5,TRBD1,few,TRBV12-3/TRBV12-4
TGTGCCAGCAGCTTAAGCTCGGGGGCCAACGTCCTGACTTTC,CASSLSSGANVLTF,TRBJ2-6,-,-,TRBV7-2
TGTGCCAGCAGCCCCGCTGGACTAGCGGAGGAGCAGTACTTC,CASSPAGLAEEQYF,TRBJ2-7,TRBD2,-,TRBV4-2
TGTGCCAGCAGCCCGGGACAGGGGATCTCCTACGAGCAGTACTTC,CASSPGQGISYEQYF,TRBJ2-7,TRBD1,-,TRBV27
TGTGCCACTCGACAGGACTTTAATCAGCCCCAGCATTTT,CATRQDFNQPQHF,TRBJ1-5,-,-,TRBV10-3
TGTGCCACCAGCACACGACAGGGGAAAGGATCACCCCTCCACTTT,CATSTRQGKGSPLHF,TRBJ1-6,TRBD1,few,TRBV15
TGTGCCAGCAGCTTAAAAAAAATAGCGGGAGGCCCGAATGAGCAGTTCTTC,CASSLKKIAGGPNEQFF,TRBJ2-1,TRBD2,-,TRBV5-4
TGTGCCAGTGGACTGCACGACTATGGCTACACCTTC,CASGLHDYGYTF,TRBJ1-2,-,-,TRBV16
TGCGCCAGCAGCGGAGGGACAGGCCATGAGCAGTTCTTC,CASSGGTGHEQFF,TRBJ2-1,TRBD1,-,TRBV5-1